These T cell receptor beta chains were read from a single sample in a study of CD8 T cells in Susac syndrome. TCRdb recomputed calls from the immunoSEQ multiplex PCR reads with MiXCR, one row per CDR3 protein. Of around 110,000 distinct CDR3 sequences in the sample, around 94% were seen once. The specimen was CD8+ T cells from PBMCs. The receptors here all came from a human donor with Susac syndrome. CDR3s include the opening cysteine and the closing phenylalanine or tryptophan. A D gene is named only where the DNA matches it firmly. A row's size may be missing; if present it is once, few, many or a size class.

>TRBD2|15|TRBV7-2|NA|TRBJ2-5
TGTGCCAGCAGCATAGCGGGGGGTTTTACAGAGACCCAGTACTTC
CASSIAGGFTETQYF
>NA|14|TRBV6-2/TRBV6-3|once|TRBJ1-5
TGTGCCAGCAGTTACTCGGGGGGCTATCAGCCCCAGCATTTT
CASSYSGGYQPQHF
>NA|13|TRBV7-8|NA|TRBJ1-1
TGTGCCAGCAGCTTGATGGGATACACTGAAGCTTTCTTT
CASSLMGYTEAFF
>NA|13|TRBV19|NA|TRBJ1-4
TGTGCCAGTAGTCCGTGGGGGGATGAAAAACTGTTTTTT
CASSPWGDEKLFF
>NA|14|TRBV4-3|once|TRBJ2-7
TGCGCCAGCAGCCAAGATGCGGTAGCAGGCGAGCAGTACTTC
CASSQDAVAGEQYF
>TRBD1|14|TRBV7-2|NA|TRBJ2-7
TGTGCCAGCAGCACCCGGGACAGCTCCTACGAGCAGTACTTC
CASSTRDSSYEQYF
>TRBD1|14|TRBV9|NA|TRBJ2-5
TGTGCCAGCAGCGAACAGGGGGTAAGCGAGACCCAGTACTTC
CASSEQGVSETQYF
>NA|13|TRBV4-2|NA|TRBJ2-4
TGTGCCAGCAGCCAAGTTCTCAAAAACATTCAGTACTTC
CASSQVLKNIQYF
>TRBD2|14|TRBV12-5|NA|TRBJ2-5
TGTGCTAGTGGCCCCACTAGCGGGGACAAGACCCAGTACTTC
CASGPTSGDKTQYF
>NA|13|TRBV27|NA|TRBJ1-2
TGTGCCAGCAGTTTATCGGCAGGGGATTTCTACACCTTC
CASSLSAGDFYTF
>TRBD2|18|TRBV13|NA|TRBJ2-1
TGTGCCAGCAGCTGGGGGACTAGCGGGACCCGCGGGTTGGATGAGCAGTTCTTC
CASSWGTSGTRGLDEQFF
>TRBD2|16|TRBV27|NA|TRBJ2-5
TGTGCCAGCAGCCTCCTAGGGGCGGGGGGGAAAGAGACCCAGTACTTC
CASSLLGAGGKETQYF
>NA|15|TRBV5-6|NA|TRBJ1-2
TGTGCCAGCAGCCCGGGGGCCGGTGGTAACTATGGCTACACCTTC
CASSPGAGGNYGYTF
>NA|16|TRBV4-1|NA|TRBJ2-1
TGCGCCAGCAGCCGTGGGGATGGAGGACTACACAATGAGCAGTTCTTC
CASSRGDGGLHNEQFF
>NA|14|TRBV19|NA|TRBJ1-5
TGTGCCAGTAGCCCCCGGGCAGACGATCAGCCCCAGCATTTT
CASSPRADDQPQHF
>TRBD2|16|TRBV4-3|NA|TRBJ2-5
TGCGCCAGCAGCCAAGGGACTAGCGGGGGGGCAGAGACCCAGTACTTC
CASSQGTSGGAETQYF
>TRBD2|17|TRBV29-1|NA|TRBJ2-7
TGCAGCGTTGAAGTTTTCCCCGGGACTAGCGGAGAATACGAGCAGTACTTC
CSVEVFPGTSGEYEQYF
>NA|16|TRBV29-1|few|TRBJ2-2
TGCAGCGTCCCACGTACAGGGTATGCGAACACCGGGGAGCTGTTTTTT
CSVPRTGYANTGELFF
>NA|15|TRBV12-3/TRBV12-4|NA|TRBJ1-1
TGTGCCAGCAGTTTTGTTTCGCCCGGAATCCCTGAAGCTTTCTTT
CASSFVSPGIPEAFF
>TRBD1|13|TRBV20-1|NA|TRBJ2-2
TGCAGTGCTGGGACAGGGGGCACCGGGGAGCTGTTTTTT
CSAGTGGTGELFF
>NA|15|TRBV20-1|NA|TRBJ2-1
TGCAGTGCGCCAGGGTGGTTGAGCTCCTACAATGAGCAGTTCTTC
CSAPGWLSSYNEQFF
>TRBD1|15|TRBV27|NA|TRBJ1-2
TGTGCCAGCAGGTGGCAGGGGGCGCGAAAAGGCGGCTACACCTTC
CASRWQGARKGGYTF
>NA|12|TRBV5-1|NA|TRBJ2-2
TGCGCCAGCAGCTTTCGTCCCGGGGAGCTGTTTTTT
CASSFRPGELFF
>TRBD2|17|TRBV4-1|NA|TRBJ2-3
TGCGCCAGCAGCCAAGAGGGTAGCGGGGGAATCACAGATACGCAGTATTTT
CASSQEGSGGITDTQYF
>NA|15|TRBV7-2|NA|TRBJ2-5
TGTGCCAGCAGCCAGCCCAGGGCGCCAGGAGAGACCCAGTACTTC
CASSQPRAPGETQYF
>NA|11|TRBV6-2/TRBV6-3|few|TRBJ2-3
TGTGCCAGCAGTTCGGCGGATACGCAGTATTTT
CASSSADTQYF